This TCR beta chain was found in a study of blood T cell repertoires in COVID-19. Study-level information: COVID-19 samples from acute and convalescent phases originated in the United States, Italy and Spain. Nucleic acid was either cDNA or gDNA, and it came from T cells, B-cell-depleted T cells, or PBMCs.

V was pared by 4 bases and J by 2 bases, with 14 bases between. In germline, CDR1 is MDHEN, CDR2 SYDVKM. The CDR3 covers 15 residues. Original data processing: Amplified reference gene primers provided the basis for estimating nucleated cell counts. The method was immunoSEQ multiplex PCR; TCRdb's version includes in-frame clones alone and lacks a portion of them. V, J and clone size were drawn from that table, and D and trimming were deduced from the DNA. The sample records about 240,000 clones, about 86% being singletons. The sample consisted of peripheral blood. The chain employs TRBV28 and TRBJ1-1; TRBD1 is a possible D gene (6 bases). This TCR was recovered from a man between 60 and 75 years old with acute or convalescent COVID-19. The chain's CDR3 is CASSSYRVENTEAFF. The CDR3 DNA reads TGTGCCAGCAGTTCGTACAGGGTGGAAAACACTGAAGCTTTCTTT.